The sequence of this T cell receptor beta chain was determined in a study of coeliac disease. Study-wide background: Each coeliac patient was active, refractory type I, or diet-controlled. Study results and limitations: Active celiac intraepithelial and lamina propria samples had lower TRB and TRG clonality than control samples. Most TRB amino acid sequences occurred in only one sample.

Comment on this clone: The antigen is unknown.

This CDR3 is built from 19 residues. The V gene's germline CDR1 is SEHNR and CDR2 FQNEAQ (reference sequence). V shed 2 bases and J 2 bases; nucleotides not matched to a gene: 9. The data were produced by immunoSEQ multiplex PCR, yet TCRdb's version contains in-frame clones alone and is incomplete. The table has roughly 4,200 clones, under 70% seen once; the top ten hold over 8.5%. Specimen: intraepithelial lymphocytes from the gut. The sequence came from a woman between 18 and 29 years old with active celiac disease. The rearrangement uses TRBV7-9 and TRBJ2-5; TRBD2 matches 15 bases. The CDR3 bases are TGTGCCAGCAGCTTACTCGGGACTAGCGGGAGGACAGATCAAGAGACCCAGTACTTC. Its protein is CASSLLGTSGRTDQETQYF.